This record concerns one T cell receptor (beta chain) sequence. The data belong to a study of cytomegalovirus exposure and HLA in healthy donors. Trimming removed 3 bases at V and 4 bases at J, with 4 bases between. The CDR3 sequence is 12 residues long. CDR1 and CDR2 (germline): MGHDK, SYGVNS. PCR used 60 Vbeta primers and 13 Jbeta primers. Method: immunoSEQ multiplex PCR; TCRdb's copy keeps in-frame clones and lacks some. The repertoire has some 56,000 clones, 75% to 85% of them found once; the top ten carry under 5%. The clonotype originates from a woman aged 40 to 50 in good health and CMV-seronegative. The chain is built from TRBV25-1 and TRBJ2-1; D gene uncertain. Sequencing was done on a sample of PBMCs. The CDR3 coding sequence is TGTGCCAGCAGTGATCGGTACAATGAGCAGTTCTTC. Translation: CASSDRYNEQFF.